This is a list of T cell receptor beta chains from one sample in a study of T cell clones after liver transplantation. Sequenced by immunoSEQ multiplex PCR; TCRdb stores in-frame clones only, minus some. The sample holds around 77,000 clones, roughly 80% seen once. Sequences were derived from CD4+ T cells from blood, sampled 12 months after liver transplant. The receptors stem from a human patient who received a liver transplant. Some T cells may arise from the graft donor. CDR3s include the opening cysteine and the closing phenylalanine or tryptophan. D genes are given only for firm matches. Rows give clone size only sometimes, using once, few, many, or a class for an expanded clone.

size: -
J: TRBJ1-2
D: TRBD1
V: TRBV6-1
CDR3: CASSDYLPGQGYGYTF
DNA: TGTGCCAGCAGTGACTACCTCCCGGGACAGGGTTATGGCTACACCTTC

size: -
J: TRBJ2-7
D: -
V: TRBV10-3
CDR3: CAISESGGYEQYF
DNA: TGTGCCATCAGTGAGTCAGGGGGCTACGAGCAGTACTTC

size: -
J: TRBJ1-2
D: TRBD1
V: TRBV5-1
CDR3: CASSLDGTGKYGYTF
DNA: TGCGCCAGCAGCTTGGACGGGACAGGGAAGTATGGCTACACCTTC

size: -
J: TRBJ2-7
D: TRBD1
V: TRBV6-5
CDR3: CASSWDRVREQYF
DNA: TGTGCCAGCAGTTGGGACAGGGTTCGGGAGCAGTACTTC

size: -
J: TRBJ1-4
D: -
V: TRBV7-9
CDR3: CASSLGVNEKLFF
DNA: TGTGCCAGCAGCTTGGGTGTGAATGAAAAACTGTTTTTT

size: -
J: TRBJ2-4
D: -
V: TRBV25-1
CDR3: CASGPGAGGKNIQYF
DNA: TGTGCCAGTGGCCCGGGGGCCGGGGGTAAAAACATTCAGTACTTC

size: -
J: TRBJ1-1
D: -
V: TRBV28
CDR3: CASSQGRQVNTEAFF
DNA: TGTGCCAGCAGCCAGGGACGACAGGTGAACACTGAAGCTTTCTTT

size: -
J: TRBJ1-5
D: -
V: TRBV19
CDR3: CASAIGQSNQPQHF
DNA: TGTGCCAGTGCCATCGGACAGTCGAATCAGCCCCAGCATTTT

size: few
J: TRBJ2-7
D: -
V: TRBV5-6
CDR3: CASSSPATSSYEQYF
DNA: TGTGCCAGCAGCTCTCCCGCCACCAGCTCCTACGAGCAGTACTTC

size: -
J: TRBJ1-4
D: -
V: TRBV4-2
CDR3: CASSRADDSLAMRGEKLFF
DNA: TGTGCCAGCAGCCGTGCCGATGACAGCTTAGCAATGAGGGGTGAAAAACTGTTTTTT

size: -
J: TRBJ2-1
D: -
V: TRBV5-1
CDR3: CASSPQGLSEFF
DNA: TGCGCCAGCAGCCCCCAGGGTCTTTCCGAGTTCTTC

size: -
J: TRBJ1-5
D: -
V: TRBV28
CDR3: CASSFRDPAYWDSNQPQHF
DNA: TGTGCCAGCAGTTTTAGGGATCCGGCATATTGGGATAGCAATCAGCCCCAGCATTTT

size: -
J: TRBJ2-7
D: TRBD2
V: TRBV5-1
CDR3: CASSLGSGTSEQYF
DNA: TGCGCCAGCAGCTTAGGTAGCGGGACCTCCGAGCAGTACTTC

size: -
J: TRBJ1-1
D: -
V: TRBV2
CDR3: CASSSGAGTEAFF
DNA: TGTGCCAGCAGTTCAGGGGCGGGTACTGAAGCTTTCTTT

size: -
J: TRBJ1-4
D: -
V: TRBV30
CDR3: CAWSVGTTNEKLFF
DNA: TGTGCCTGGAGTGTAGGAACAACTAATGAAAAACTGTTTTTT

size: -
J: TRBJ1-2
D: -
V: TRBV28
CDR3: CASSRPRGSNYGYTF
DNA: TGTGCCAGCAGTCGTCCCAGGGGTTCTAACTATGGCTACACCTTC

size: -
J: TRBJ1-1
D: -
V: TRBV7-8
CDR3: CASSSTYQGNTEAFF
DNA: TGTGCCAGCAGCTCTACGTACCAGGGGAACACTGAAGCTTTCTTT

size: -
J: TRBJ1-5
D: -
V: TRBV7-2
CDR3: CASSSRVGNSNQPQHF
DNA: TGTGCCAGCAGCTCTAGAGTAGGGAATAGCAATCAGCCCCAGCATTTT

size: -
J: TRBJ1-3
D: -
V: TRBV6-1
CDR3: CASEFLSGNTIYF
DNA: TGTGCCAGTGAGTTCCTTTCTGGAAACACCATATATTTT

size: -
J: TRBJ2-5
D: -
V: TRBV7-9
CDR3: CASSLSPGNQETQYF
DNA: TGTGCCAGCAGCTTATCGCCGGGGAACCAAGAGACCCAGTACTTC

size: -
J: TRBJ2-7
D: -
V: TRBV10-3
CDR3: CAISEERSSYEQYF
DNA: TGTGCCATCAGTGAGGAGCGGTCCTCCTACGAGCAGTACTTC

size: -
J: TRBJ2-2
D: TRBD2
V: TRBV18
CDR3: CASSPRTSGTTTGELFF
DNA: TGTGCCAGCTCACCCCGGACTAGCGGGACAACCACCGGGGAGCTGTTTTTT

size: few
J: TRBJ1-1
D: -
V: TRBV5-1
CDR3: CASSSGQRSVNTEAFF
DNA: TGCGCCAGCAGCTCCGGACAGAGGTCGGTGAACACTGAAGCTTTCTTT

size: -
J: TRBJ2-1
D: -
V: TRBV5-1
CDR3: CASSLMDWPVAEQFF
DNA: TGCGCCAGCAGCCTAATGGACTGGCCGGTTGCGGAGCAGTTCTTC

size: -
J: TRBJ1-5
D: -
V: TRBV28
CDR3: CASSSHPTQGPQHF
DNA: TGTGCCAGCAGTTCCCATCCCACACAGGGGCCCCAGCATTTT

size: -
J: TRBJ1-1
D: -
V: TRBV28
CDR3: CASSLGQGRTEAFF
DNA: TGTGCCAGCAGTTTAGGGCAGGGAAGGACTGAAGCTTTCTTT

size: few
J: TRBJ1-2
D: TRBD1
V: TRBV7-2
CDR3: CASSGTGENYGYTF
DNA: TGTGCCAGCAGCGGAACAGGGGAGAACTATGGCTACACCTTC

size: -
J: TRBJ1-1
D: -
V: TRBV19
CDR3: CASSILHPRNTEAFF
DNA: TGTGCCAGTAGTATATTACACCCGCGGAACACTGAAGCTTTCTTT

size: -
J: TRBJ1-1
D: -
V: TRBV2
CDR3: CASMMDRNTEAFF
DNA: TGTGCCAGCATGATGGACAGGAACACTGAAGCTTTCTTT

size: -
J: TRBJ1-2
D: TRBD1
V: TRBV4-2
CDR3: CASSLLTGRDVGGYTF
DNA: TGTGCCAGCAGCCTTTTGACAGGGCGGGATGTTGGTGGCTACACCTTC

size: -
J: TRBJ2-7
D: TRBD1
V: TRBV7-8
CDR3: CASSLGVTGAAYEQYF
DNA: TGTGCCAGCAGCTTAGGCGTTACAGGGGCGGCCTACGAGCAGTACTTC

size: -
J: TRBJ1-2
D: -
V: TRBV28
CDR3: CASSLFPGANYGYTF
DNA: TGTGCCAGCAGTTTATTCCCAGGGGCTAACTATGGCTACACCTTC

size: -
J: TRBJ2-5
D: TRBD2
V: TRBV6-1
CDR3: CAMTRDYQQETQYF
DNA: TGTGCCATGACCCGGGACTACCAACAAGAGACCCAGTACTTC

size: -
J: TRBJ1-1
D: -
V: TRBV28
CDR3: CASSFSAGTEAFF
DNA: TGTGCCAGCAGTTTTAGCGCGGGGACTGAAGCTTTCTTT

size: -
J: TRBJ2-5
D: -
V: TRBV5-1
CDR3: CASSLGLAGVGETQYF
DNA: TGCGCCAGCAGCTTGGGCCTAGCTGGGGTCGGGGAGACCCAGTACTTC

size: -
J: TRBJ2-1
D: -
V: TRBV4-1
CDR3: CASSNAGYDYNEQFF
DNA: TGCGCCAGCAGCAACGCAGGGTATGACTACAATGAGCAGTTCTTC

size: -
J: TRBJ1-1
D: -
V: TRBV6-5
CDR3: CASSYSLRSGTEAFF
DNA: TGTGCCAGCAGTTACTCCTTGCGGAGCGGCACTGAAGCTTTCTTT

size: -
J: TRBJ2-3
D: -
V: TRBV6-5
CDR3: CASRPGGFTDTQYF
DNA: TGTGCCAGCAGGCCTGGAGGGTTCACAGATACGCAGTATTTT

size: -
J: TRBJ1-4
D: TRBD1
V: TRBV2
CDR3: CASNPPDRRGEKLFF
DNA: TGTGCCAGCAACCCGCCGGACAGGAGAGGGGAAAAACTGTTTTTT

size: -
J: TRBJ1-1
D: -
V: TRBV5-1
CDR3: CASSLVSGEAFF
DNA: TGCGCCAGCAGCTTGGTATCGGGGGAAGCTTTCTTT

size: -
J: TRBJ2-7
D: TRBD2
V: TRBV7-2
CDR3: CASSISGRAYEQYF
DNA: TGTGCCAGCAGCATTAGCGGGAGGGCCTACGAGCAGTACTTC

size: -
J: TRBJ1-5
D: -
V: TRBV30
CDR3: CAWSVPRHSTGYNQPQHF
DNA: TGTGCCTGGAGTGTACCCCGCCACTCTACAGGCTACAATCAGCCCCAGCATTTT

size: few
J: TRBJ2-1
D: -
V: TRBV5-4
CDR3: CASSFSGSSYNEQFF
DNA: TGTGCCAGCAGCTTTTCCGGGAGCTCCTACAATGAGCAGTTCTTC

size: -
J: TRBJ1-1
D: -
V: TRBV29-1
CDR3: CSARQGTNTEAFF
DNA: TGCAGCGCTCGGCAGGGGACGAACACTGAAGCTTTCTTT

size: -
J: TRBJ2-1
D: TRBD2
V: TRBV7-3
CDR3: CASSFQYAGVGEQFF
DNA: TGTGCCAGCAGCTTTCAATATGCGGGAGTCGGTGAGCAGTTCTTC

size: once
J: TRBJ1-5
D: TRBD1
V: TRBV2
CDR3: CASSDRGRVQPQHF
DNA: TGTGCCAGCAGTGACAGGGGGAGGGTTCAGCCCCAGCATTTT

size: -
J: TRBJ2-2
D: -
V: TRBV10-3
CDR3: CAIGDQGTGELFF
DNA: TGTGCCATCGGGGACCAAGGGACCGGGGAGCTGTTTTTT

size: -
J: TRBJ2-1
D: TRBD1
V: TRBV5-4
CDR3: CASSWETRQGANEQFF
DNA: TGTGCCAGCAGCTGGGAGACGCGACAGGGGGCCAATGAGCAGTTCTTC

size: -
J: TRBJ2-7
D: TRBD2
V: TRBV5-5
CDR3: CASSFPGRGGWREGHNEQYF
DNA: TGTGCCAGCAGCTTCCCCGGACGAGGAGGGTGGCGGGAGGGCCACAACGAGCAGTACTTC

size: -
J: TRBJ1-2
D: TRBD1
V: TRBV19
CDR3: CASGDRVGYTF
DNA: TGTGCCAGTGGCGACAGGGTTGGCTACACCTTC

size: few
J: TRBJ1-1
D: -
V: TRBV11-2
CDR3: CASSLGGPDRAFF
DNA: TGTGCCAGCAGCTTAGGGGGGCCCGACAGGGCTTTCTTT

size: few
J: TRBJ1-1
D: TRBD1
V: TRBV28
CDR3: CASSFTDRGLTNTEAFF
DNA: TGTGCCAGCAGTTTCACGGACAGGGGACTTACGAACACTGAAGCTTTCTTT

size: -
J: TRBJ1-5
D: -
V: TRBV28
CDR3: CASSPTSGASNQPQHF
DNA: TGTGCCAGCAGTCCCACCTCGGGGGCTAGCAATCAGCCCCAGCATTTT